These T cell receptor beta chains were read from a single sample in a study of OX40 agonist ivuxolimab in advanced cancers. Produced via immunoSEQ multiplex PCR; TCRdb's table is partial and in-frame only. The sample has around 22,000 clones, about 83% seen once. The material sequenced was CD4+ or CD8+ T cells sorted from blood, taken in a trial of the OX40 agonist ivuxolimab. These receptors were collected from an adult with an advanced solid tumor such as melanoma, head and neck, liver or kidney cancer. The CDR3 runs from the conserved cysteine through the conserved F or W. A D gene is named only where the DNA matches it firmly.

D gene: -; CDR3 length: 10; J gene: TRBJ2-1; V gene: TRBV29-1; CDR3 protein: CSGGGNEQFF; CDR3 DNA: TGCAGCGGGGGCGGCAATGAGCAGTTCTTC
D gene: -; CDR3 length: 14; J gene: TRBJ1-4; V gene: TRBV6-1; CDR3 protein: CASSGEMTNEKLFF; CDR3 DNA: TGTGCCAGCAGTGGTGAAATGACTAATGAAAAACTGTTTTTT
D gene: -; CDR3 length: 17; J gene: TRBJ1-2; V gene: TRBV27; CDR3 protein: CASSPSQGDGVNYGYTF; CDR3 DNA: TGTGCCAGCAGTCCCAGTCAAGGGGACGGGGTTAACTATGGCTACACCTTC
D gene: -; CDR3 length: 14; J gene: TRBJ2-7; V gene: TRBV10-3; CDR3 protein: CAIRADSSTYEQYF; CDR3 DNA: TGTGCCATCAGAGCGGACAGTTCGACCTACGAGCAGTACTTC
D gene: TRBD1; CDR3 length: 13; J gene: TRBJ2-7; V gene: TRBV6-1; CDR3 protein: CASRPGTGYEQYF; CDR3 DNA: TGTGCCAGCAGACCCGGGACAGGGTACGAGCAGTACTTC
D gene: -; CDR3 length: 12; J gene: TRBJ2-5; V gene: TRBV7-8; CDR3 protein: CASSLSVETQYF; CDR3 DNA: TGTGCCAGCAGCTTATCGGTAGAGACCCAGTACTTC
D gene: TRBD1; CDR3 length: 13; J gene: TRBJ2-7; V gene: TRBV5-4; CDR3 protein: CASRPGQSYEQYF; CDR3 DNA: TGTGCCAGCAGACCGGGACAGAGCTACGAGCAGTACTTC
D gene: -; CDR3 length: 13; J gene: TRBJ2-5; V gene: TRBV7-9; CDR3 protein: CASSLNPQETQYF; CDR3 DNA: TGTGCCAGCAGCTTAAACCCACAAGAGACCCAGTACTTC
D gene: -; CDR3 length: 16; J gene: TRBJ1-1; V gene: TRBV19; CDR3 protein: CASSRIEQDRRTEAFF; CDR3 DNA: TGTGCCAGTAGTAGGATTGAGCAGGATAGGCGGACTGAAGCTTTCTTT
D gene: -; CDR3 length: 14; J gene: TRBJ2-7; V gene: TRBV9; CDR3 protein: CANEGWQGNHEQYF; CDR3 DNA: TGTGCCAACGAGGGGTGGCAGGGGAATCACGAGCAGTACTTC
D gene: -; CDR3 length: 14; J gene: TRBJ2-7; V gene: TRBV19; CDR3 protein: CASSPPTRNYEQYF; CDR3 DNA: TGTGCCAGTAGTCCCCCGACGCGTAACTACGAGCAGTACTTC
D gene: -; CDR3 length: 13; J gene: TRBJ2-7; V gene: TRBV5-5; CDR3 protein: CASTQPPFYEQYF; CDR3 DNA: TGTGCCAGCACCCAGCCCCCATTTTACGAGCAGTACTTC
D gene: -; CDR3 length: 14; J gene: TRBJ2-7; V gene: TRBV9; CDR3 protein: CASSPRITAYEQYF; CDR3 DNA: TGTGCCAGCAGCCCACGTATCACCGCCTACGAGCAGTACTTC